Shown below are 10 T cell receptor beta chains from a single sample sequenced in a study of blood T cell repertoires in COVID-19. Only in-frame clones appear in the TCRdb table, and some are missing; sequencing was by immunoSEQ multiplex PCR. Of 65,000 to 95,000 clones in the sample, over 70% are singletons; the top ten hold less than 7.5%. The sample was peripheral blood. The receptors come from a man between 45 and 60 years old with active or convalescent COVID-19.

V is TRBV29-1 and J is TRBJ1-2; no clear D. In germline, CDR1 is SQVTM, CDR2 ANQGSEA. The CDR3 is 14 residues long. V was shortened by 6 bases and J by 6 bases, with 20 bases between the two germline ends. Written as DNA, the CDR3 is TGCAGCGTACAACCACGCGGGTTGTGGGATGGCTACACCTTC. Translated, it gives CSVQPRGLWDGYTF.

As DNA, the CDR3 is TGTGCCAGCAGAACCAAGGGACAATCCGAGCAGTACTTC. Protein sequence: CASRTKGQSEQYF. The chain employs TRBV6-5 and TRBJ2-7; a possible D gene is TRBD1 (6 bases). Germline V gene sequence: CDR1 MNHEY, CDR2 SVGAGI. The CDR3 contains 13 residues. Trimming pared 6 bases from V and 6 bases from J, leaving 15 bases between.

The chain carries TRBV7-3 and TRBJ2-5, with 8 bases lining up with TRBD1. CDR3 length: 15 residues. After removal of 2 bases from V and 4 bases from J, the junction contained 6 bases not matched to a gene. Looked up from germline, CDR1 is SGHTA and CDR2 is FQGTGA. CDR3 DNA: TGTGCCAGCAGCTTAGGCAGGGGGCCCGGAGAGACCCAGTACTTC. Translation gives CASSLGRGPGETQYF.

The J gene is TRBJ2-5, the V gene TRBV5-1; D gene ambiguous. V was shortened by 1 base and J by 5 bases, with 9 bases between the two germline ends. The CDR3 totals 13 residues. Germline-derived CDR1 and CDR2 are SGHRS and YFSETQ. DNA for the CDR3: TGCGCCAGCAGCTTGCTAGTCGGGGAGACCCAGTACTTC. This codes for CASSLLVGETQYF.

V and J are TRBV2 and TRBJ2-7, with 9 bases that match TRBD1. This CDR3 is built from 14 residues. Per the germline V gene, CDR1 is SNHLY and CDR2 is FYNNEI. Trimming cost V 5 bases and J 4 bases; bases outside gene matches: 6. The CDR3 loop is CASSTGTGRYEQYF. CDR3 coding DNA: TGTGCCAGCAGTACCGGGACAGGGCGATACGAGCAGTACTTC.

V gene TRBV19 combines with J gene TRBJ1-2; 10 bases fit TRBD1. V lost 7 bases to trimming and J lost 7 bases; unmatched junction nucleotides: 6. The CDR3 runs 13 residues. Germline V lookup: CDR1 LNHDA, CDR2 SQIVND (reference sequence). CDR3 loop: CASMGQGNSGYTF. The CDR3 DNA reads TGTGCCAGTATGGGACAGGGGAATAGTGGCTACACCTTC.

The rearrangement uses TRBV7-6 and TRBJ2-3, with a tentative D call TRBD1 (5 bases). The CDR3 length is 14 residues. Germline CDR1 SGHVS, CDR2 FNYEAQ. V shed 1 base and J shed 6 bases, with 11 bases lying between them. The CDR3 reads CASSLVGAGDTQYF. The CDR3 region has the DNA TGTGCCAGCAGCTTAGTTGGGGCAGGTGATACGCAGTATTTT.

In this sample, this clone turned up a few times. The junction departs from the called germline gene at one end, perhaps through a read error. The chain recombines TRBV3-1 (or the pseudogene TRBV3-2) with TRBJ1-1; perhaps TRBD1 as D (6 bases). The CDR3 contains 13 residues. CDR1 and CDR2 (germline): LGHDT, YNNKEL (reference sequence). The chain's CDR3 is CASSHKRGTTWIF. CDR3 in DNA: TGTGCCAGCAGCCACAAGAGAGGGACAACTTGGATCTTT.

This clone came up a few times. This sequence joins TRBV6-5 and TRBJ2-3; D unclear. This CDR3 comprises 15 residues. Trimming shortened V by 2 bases and J by 0 bases, and 9 bases separated the two germline ends. Germline V gives CDR1 MNHEY, CDR2 SVGAGI. The CDR3 here is CASSYTTSSTDTQYF. The CDR3 region has the DNA TGTGCCAGCAGTTACACCACGAGCAGCACAGATACGCAGTATTTT.

The CDR3 here is CSVEAEGQGAYGYTF. The CDR3 DNA sequence: TGCAGCGTTGAAGCCGAGGGACAGGGGGCCTATGGCTACACCTTC. V and J are TRBV29-1 and TRBJ1-2, with TRBD1 matching over 12 bases. The junction had 4 bases not matched to a gene; V was cut back by 1 base and J by 4 bases. The CDR3 loop spans 15 amino acids. Germline-derived CDR1 and CDR2 are SQVTM and ANQGSEA.